Listed here are 28 T cell receptor beta chains from one sample, sequenced in a study of blood T cell repertoires in COVID-19. The assay was immunoSEQ multiplex PCR, and TCRdb's table has in-frame clones only and misses some. Of 200,000 to 250,000 clones in the sample, around 85% are singletons; the top ten hold less than 5%. Material: PBMCs or T cells enriched from blood (not recorded which). The receptors originated from a woman aged 35 to 49 with acute COVID-19.

The chain has TRBV2 and TRBJ2-1, with a possible D match to TRBD1 (6 bases). CDR1 is SNHLY and CDR2 is FYNNEI in the germline V gene. CDR3 size: 15 residues. Trimming took off 0 bases at V and 7 bases at J, with 13 bases between the two ends. CDR3 sequence (DNA): TGTGCCAGCAGTGAAGCGCTTAGGACAGCTAATGAGCAGTTCTTC. This sequence encodes CASSEALRTANEQFF.

V gene TRBV7-6 combines with J gene TRBJ2-1; TRBD2 might be the D (6 bases). The length of the CDR3 is 15 residues. The ends were cut back, 1 base at V and 8 bases at J, with 15 bases in the middle. CDR1 and CDR2 from the germline V gene are SGHVS and FNYEAQ. The CDR3 nucleotides are TGTGCCAGCAGCTTAGACGGGAGTGAGGTAGATGAGCAGTTCTTC. Translated, it gives CASSLDGSEVDEQFF.

This clone was counted only a few times. The genes are TRBV27 and TRBJ2-1; 7 positions agree with TRBD1. Germline CDR1 MNHEY, CDR2 SMNVEV (reference sequence). The J segment lost 7 bases and the V segment lost 7 bases, leaving 10 bases of the junction unmatched. This CDR3 is 14 amino acids long. The CDR3 coding sequence is TGTGCCAGCACCACATCGACAGGGTGGAATGAGCAGTTCTTC. Translating it yields CASTTSTGWNEQFF.

The chain is built from TRBV6-2 or TRBV6-3 and TRBJ2-7; D not certain. Trimming shortened V by 5 bases and J by 2 bases, and 7 bases separated the two germline ends. Germline CDR1 and CDR2: MNHEY and SVGEGT. The CDR3 is 12 amino acids. This CDR3 is CASSPNAYEQYF. In DNA, the CDR3 is TGTGCCAGCAGTCCCAATGCCTACGAGCAGTACTTC.

This chain joins TRBV7-2 and TRBJ2-5; D not resolved. The CDR3 length is 13 residues. Germline V gene data show CDR1 as SGHTA and CDR2 as FQGNSA. Trimming took off 3 bases at V and 2 bases at J, with 7 bases between the two ends. For the CDR3, the DNA is TGTGCCAGCAGCTTCTACAGACAAGAGACCCAGTACTTC. Protein product: CASSFYRQETQYF.

This clone occurred once. V and J are TRBV30 and TRBJ2-2; D is perhaps TRBD2 (6 bases). V lost 1 base, J lost 6 bases, and 15 bases lay in between. CDR3 size: 15 residues. Germline V gene data show CDR1 as GTSNPN and CDR2 as SVGIG (reference sequence). The CDR3 region is CAWSAFRASAGELFF. CDR3 sequence (DNA): TGTGCCTGGAGTGCCTTTCGGGCTAGCGCCGGGGAGCTGTTTTTT.

The chain is built from TRBV9 and TRBJ2-2; unclear D gene. Trimming pared 3 bases from V and 6 bases from J, leaving 12 bases between. The CDR3 totals 14 residues. CDR1 SGDLS and CDR2 YYNGEE come from the germline V gene. The CDR3 loop reads CASSAYTLAGELFF. The CDR3 bases are TGTGCCAGCAGCGCGTATACTCTGGCCGGGGAGCTGTTTTTT. Full variable domain (missing parts from reference TRBV9 and TRBJ2-2): DSGVTQTPKHLITATGQRVTLRCSPRSGDLSVYWYQQSLDQGLQFLIQYYNGEERAKGNILERFSAQQFPDLHSELNLSSLELGDSALYFCASSAYTLAGELFFGEGSRLTVL.

This clone showed up just once. The CDR3 reads CASSLSFSPGNPAYEQYF. The CDR3 coding sequence is TGTGCCAGCAGCTTATCTTTCTCGCCGGGGAACCCGGCCTACGAGCAGTACTTC. The chain links TRBV11-2 to TRBJ2-7; D perhaps matches TRBD2 (5 bases). The length of the CDR3 is 18 residues. Germline assignment: CDR1 SGHAT and CDR2 FQNNGV. Trimming removed 2 bases from V and 2 bases from J, with 22 bases in between.

The chain has TRBV28 and TRBJ2-1; 8 nucleotides agree with TRBD2. Germline V CDR1 and CDR2: MDHEN, SYDVKM. V was clipped by 4 bases and J by 4 bases; unmatched bases: 15. The CDR3 sequence is 18 residues long. The CDR3 is CASSSPSSGTSDYNEQFF. The CDR3 coding sequence is TGTGCCAGCAGTTCCCCAAGTAGCGGGACGAGTGATTACAATGAGCAGTTCTTC.

J is TRBJ1-6 and V is TRBV19; TRBD1 might be the D (6 bases). Germline CDR1 reads LNHDA; CDR2 reads SQIVND (reference sequence). The CDR3 sequence is 14 residues long. Between the trimmed V and J ends, which lost 8 bases and 2 bases, there was a span of 10 bases. CDR3 amino acids: CASGTGPYNSPLHF. CDR3 nucleotide sequence: TGTGCCAGTGGCACAGGGCCCTATAATTCACCCCTCCACTTT.

The chain uses TRBV10-3 and TRBJ1-3; D is ambiguous. The germline gives CDR1 ENHRY, CDR2 SYGVKD. This CDR3 comprises 16 residues. V was shortened by 3 bases and J by 0 bases, with 12 bases between the two germline ends. The CDR3 DNA is TGTGCCATCAGTGACCAGCGACGGGGCTCTGGAAACACCATATATTTT. It encodes CAISDQRRGSGNTIYF.

This clone has just a few counts. The chain combines TRBV7-3 with TRBJ2-2; the D gene is possibly TRBD2 (6 bases). Germline-derived CDR1 and CDR2 are SGHTA and FQGTGA. The V end lost 5 bases, the J end lost 0 bases, and 13 bases lay between the germline ends. The CDR3 is 16 amino acids. The CDR3: CASSRLGGANTGELFF. The CDR3 DNA is TGTGCCAGCAGCCGCCTGGGGGGAGCGAACACCGGGGAGCTGTTTTTT.

This chain uses TRBV14 with TRBJ1-2, with TRBD1 as a possible D gene (6 bases). Germline V gene data show CDR1 as SGHDN and CDR2 as FVKESK. This CDR3 contains 12 residues. The V end lost 1 base, the J end lost 10 bases, and 10 bases lay between the germline ends. This CDR3 is CASSQGGGPYTF. The CDR3 nucleotides are TGTGCCAGCAGCCAAGGAGGGGGTCCCTACACCTTC.

This chain links TRBV28 with TRBJ2-4, with 9 bases identical to TRBD2. Germline trimming cut 4 bases from V and 0 bases from J; bases unmatched to any gene: 16. This CDR3 comprises 20 residues. Germline V lookup: CDR1 MDHEN, CDR2 SYDVKM. The CDR3 here is CASSSPVVAGAPLAKNIQYF. The DNA for the CDR3 is TGTGCCAGCAGTTCCCCGGTGGTAGCGGGAGCCCCACTAGCCAAAAACATTCAGTACTTC.

The chain links TRBV11-2 to TRBJ2-2; the D gene is possibly TRBD1 (5 bases). This CDR3 is 14 amino acids long. Trimming removed 3 bases at V and 1 base at J, with 6 bases between. Germline CDR1 and CDR2: SGHAT and FQNNGV. The CDR3 reads CASSFGQNTGELFF. Written as DNA, the CDR3 is TGTGCCAGCAGCTTTGGACAGAACACCGGGGAGCTGTTTTTT. Variable domain in full (rest from reference TRBV11-2 and TRBJ2-2): EAGVAQSPRYKIIEKRQSVAFWCNPISGHATLYWYQQILGQGPKLLIQFQNNGVVDDSQLPKDRFSAERLKGVDSTLKIQPAKLEDSAVYLCASSFGQNTGELFFGEGSRLTVL.

This clone was seen only a few times. The chain combines TRBV29-1 with TRBJ2-7; D may be TRBD1 (6 bases). V was clipped by 7 bases and J by 0 bases, with 13 bases between them. Per the germline V gene, CDR1 is SQVTM and CDR2 is ANQGSEA. This CDR3 comprises 13 residues. In DNA, the CDR3 is TGCAGCGCCCAGGGGATGGCCTCCTACGAGCAGTACTTC. Translated: CSAQGMASYEQYF.

The rearrangement uses TRBV28 and TRBJ1-2, with D perhaps TRBD1 (6 bases). CDR1 MDHEN and CDR2 SYDVKM come from the germline V gene. This CDR3 has 17 amino acids. Trimming took off 5 bases at V and 0 bases at J, with 19 bases between the two ends. CDR3 sequence reads: CASSTTGKGLANYGYTF. CDR3 coding DNA: TGTGCCAGCAGTACAACAGGGAAGGGGCTAGCTAACTATGGCTACACCTTC.

The chain couples TRBV30 to TRBJ2-3, with 7 bases lining up with TRBD1. The CDR3 covers 12 residues. Trimming took 5 bases from V and 1 from J; bases not matched to a gene: 0. CDR1 is GTSNPN, CDR2 SVGIG, per germline (reference sequence). DNA for the CDR3: TGTGCCTGGCAGGGGGGCACAGATACGCAGTATTTT. Translation gives CAWQGGTDTQYF.

The chain links TRBV20-1 to TRBJ2-1; D may be TRBD2 (6 bases). Germline CDR1 and CDR2: DFQATT and SNEGSKA (reference sequence). CDR3 length: 14 residues. Trimming shortened V by 3 bases and J by 8 bases, and 17 bases separated the two germline ends. CDR3 protein: CSASLREGGYEQFF. CDR3 coding DNA: TGCAGTGCTAGTTTGCGGGAAGGAGGGTATGAGCAGTTCTTC.

The chain is built from TRBV11-3 and TRBJ2-5; TRBD2 agrees at 9 bases. The ends lost 1 base at V and 4 bases at J; junction bases unmatched: 10. From germline, CDR1 is SGHNT and CDR2 YENEEA. The length of the CDR3 is 17 residues. CDR3 loop: CASSLGGWREGGETQYF. DNA of the CDR3: TGTGCCAGCAGCTTAGGTGGCTGGCGGGAGGGAGGAGAGACCCAGTACTTC.

The chain links TRBV7-9 to TRBJ2-5; TRBD2 agrees at 7 bases. Germline V gene sequence: CDR1 SEHNR, CDR2 FQNEAQ (reference sequence). Losses at the gene ends were 1 base for V and 0 bases for J; bases not matched to a gene: 8. This CDR3 spans 17 amino acids. DNA of the CDR3: TGTGCCAGCAGCTTAGTGCCTAGCGGCCTTTACCAAGAGACCCAGTACTTC. Translated: CASSLVPSGLYQETQYF. Using reference TRBV7-9 and TRBJ2-5 for the parts outside the CDR3, the full variable domain is DTGVSQNPRHKITKRGQNVTFRCDPISEHNRLYWYRQTLGQGPEFLTYFQNEAQLEKSRLLSDRFSAERPKGSFSTLEIQRTEQGDSAMYLCASSLVPSGLYQETQYFGPGTRLLVL.

This chain joins TRBV7-8 and TRBJ1-6, with a possible D match to TRBD1 (5 bases). The CDR3 length is 17 residues. Germline CDR1 reads SGHVS; CDR2 reads FQNEAQ. Trimming took off 5 bases at V and 4 bases at J, with 18 bases between the two ends. The DNA of the CDR3 is TGTGCCAGCAGCCCCATGGACAAAGGGCTTTATAATTCACCCCTCCACTTT. Its translation: CASSPMDKGLYNSPLHF.

The chain combines TRBV27 with TRBJ2-2; 9 bases fit TRBD1. The ends lost 4 bases at V and 7 bases at J; junction bases unmatched: 16. Germline loops: CDR1 MNHEY, CDR2 SMNVEV (reference sequence). This CDR3 is built from 18 residues. CDR3 residues: CASSWGIPRDRVGGELFF. DNA of the CDR3: TGTGCCAGCAGTTGGGGGATTCCCCGGGACAGGGTGGGCGGGGAGCTGTTTTTT.

The chain has TRBV6-5 and TRBJ1-1; tentative D call: TRBD1 (6 bases). Germline-derived CDR1 and CDR2 are MNHEY and SVGAGI. V was cut by 6 bases and J by 1 base, with 12 bases left in between. The CDR3 is 14 amino acids. The CDR3 nucleotides are TGTGCCAGCAGAACCAGGGGCCCGAACACTGAAGCTTTCTTT. This sequence encodes CASRTRGPNTEAFF.

The rearrangement joins TRBV2 to TRBJ2-5; 7 bases map to TRBD2. CDR1 and CDR2 from the germline V gene are SNHLY and FYNNEI. V shed 0 bases and J 5 bases; nucleotides not matched to a gene: 6. The CDR3 extends over 15 amino acids. CDR3 residues: CASSEAGGPIETQYF. CDR3 nucleotides: TGTGCCAGCAGTGAAGCGGGAGGGCCAATTGAGACCCAGTACTTC.

The CDR3 sequence is CASSPSGFPYEQYF. The CDR3, as DNA: TGTGCCAGCAGCCCTTCGGGGTTTCCCTACGAGCAGTACTTC. This chain connects TRBV7-2 to TRBJ2-7, with TRBD2 as a possible D gene (5 bases). This CDR3 has 14 residues. Trimming removed 5 bases from V and 2 bases from J, with 13 bases in between. Germline-derived CDR1 and CDR2 are SGHTA and FQGNSA.

The V and J genes are TRBV6-5 and TRBJ1-2; 10 nucleotides align to TRBD1. The V segment lost 6 bases and the J segment 8 bases; nucleotides outside the gene matches: 9. CDR1 is MNHEY and CDR2 is SVGAGI in the germline V gene. The length of the CDR3 is 14 residues. The CDR3 spells CASRTSGTGDGYTF. CDR3 in DNA: TGTGCCAGCAGAACCTCCGGGACAGGGGACGGCTACACCTTC.

The genes are TRBV4-1 and TRBJ2-1; 9 bases align to TRBD1. Germline lookup yields CDR1 MGHRA and CDR2 YSYEKL. With V trimmed by 4 bases and J by 9 bases, 7 bases remained unmatched. The CDR3 consists of 14 residues. As DNA, the CDR3 is TGCGCCAGCAGCCCCCGGGACAGGGAACCTGAGCAGTTCTTC. Encoded protein: CASSPRDREPEQFF.